This TCR beta chain comes out of a study of T cell repertoires in cytomegalovirus infection. This clonotype was picked up a small number of times. The antigen remains unidentified. TCRdb reanalysed the reads using MiXCR and keeps one entry per CDR3 protein. Of nearly 700,000 distinct CDR3 sequences detected, around a third appear once; the ten largest clones hold roughly 18%. This CDR3 spans 14 amino acids. J gave up 0 bases and V 5 bases, and 0 bases lay outside the gene matches. Germline V gene data show CDR1 as SGHRS and CDR2 as YFSETQ. V and J are TRBV5-1 and TRBJ1-3, with 9 nucleotides matching TRBD1. The input for sequencing was cultured PBMCs, taken from culture after CMV antigen stimulation. This receptor was identified in a human donor in good health (CMV status not recorded). Some clones in this sample may be carry-over from other donors' samples. In DNA, the CDR3 is TGCGCCAGCAGGACAGGGGGCTCTGGAAACACCATATATTTT. Amino acid sequence: CASRTGGSGNTIYF.